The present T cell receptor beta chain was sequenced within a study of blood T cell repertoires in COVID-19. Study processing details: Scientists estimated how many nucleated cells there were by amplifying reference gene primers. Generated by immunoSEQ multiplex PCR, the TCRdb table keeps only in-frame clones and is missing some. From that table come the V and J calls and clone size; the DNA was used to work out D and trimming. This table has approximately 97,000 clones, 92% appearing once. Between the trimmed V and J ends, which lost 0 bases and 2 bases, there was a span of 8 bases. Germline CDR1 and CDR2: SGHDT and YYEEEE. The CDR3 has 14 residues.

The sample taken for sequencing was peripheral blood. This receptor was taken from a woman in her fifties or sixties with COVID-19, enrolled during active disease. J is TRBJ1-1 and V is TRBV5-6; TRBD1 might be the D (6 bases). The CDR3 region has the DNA TGTGCCAGCAGCTTGGACAGGGCTAACACTGAAGCTTTCTTT. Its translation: CASSLDRANTEAFF.